This T cell receptor (beta chain) stems from a study of cytomegalovirus exposure and HLA in healthy donors. Study conclusions and caveats: Later genetic work tied a missense DCLRE1C variant to beta-chain V and J trimming. In a later analysis, at a false discovery rate of 0.05, fewer than 20,000 TCR beta sequences were associated with HLA alleles.

The V end was cut by 6 bases, the J end by 5 bases, with 9 bases between. Germline V gene sequence: CDR1 SQVTM, CDR2 ANQGSEA. This CDR3 is 11 amino acids long. PCR amplification relied on 60 Vbeta primers (plus 13 Jbeta primers). Sequencing was performed with immunoSEQ multiplex PCR; in TCRdb, only in-frame clones are kept and a portion is missing. This sample yields about 180,000 clones, of which 65% to 80% are seen a single time; 2.5% belongs to the top ten. Of note for this clone: No antigen is known for it.

The source is a woman aged 25 to 39 in good health and CMV-seropositive. This chain uses TRBV29-1 with TRBJ2-3, with TRBD1 as a possible D gene (5 bases). Source material: PBMCs. Here the CDR3 DNA reads TGCAGCGTCGAGCAGGGAGATACGCAGTATTTT. Amino acids: CSVEQGDTQYF.